These 8 T cell receptor beta chains came from one sample sequenced in a study of blood T cell repertoires in COVID-19. The assay was immunoSEQ multiplex PCR, and TCRdb's table has in-frame clones only and misses some. The sample holds 200,000 to 250,000 clones, approximately 86% seen once. The sequencing sample was made of peripheral blood. All receptors come from a woman in her 70s with active or convalescent COVID-19.

The rearrangement joins TRBV4-1 to TRBJ2-7; the D gene is possibly TRBD1 (5 bases). The germline V and J ends were trimmed by 3 bases and 5 bases, with 17 bases remaining between them. The CDR3 is 15 residues long. Germline V gives CDR1 MGHRA, CDR2 YSYEKL. In DNA, the CDR3 is TGCGCCAGCAGCCACCGAGGACAAGGGCTCAACGAGCAGTACTTC. It specifies CASSHRGQGLNEQYF.

This chain uses TRBV7-3 with TRBJ2-6; tentatively, D is TRBD2 (6 bases). The CDR3 length is 16 residues. The germline V gene has CDR1 SGHTA and CDR2 FQGTGA. Trimming shortened V by 5 bases and J by 0 bases, and 11 bases separated the two germline ends. The CDR3 here is CASSALGGSGANVLTF. The CDR3 nucleotides are TGTGCCAGCAGCGCCCTCGGGGGCTCTGGGGCCAACGTCCTGACTTTC.

Points on this clone: This sample includes further DNA sequences coding for the same CDR3. V usage is TRBV19 and J usage is TRBJ1-1, with D perhaps matching TRBD1 (5 bases). The CDR3 loop spans 12 amino acids. From germline, CDR1 is LNHDA and CDR2 SQIVND (reference sequence). The V end lost 1 base, the J end lost 6 bases, and 6 bases lay between the germline ends. The chain's CDR3 is CASSIGGPEAFF. CDR3 nucleotide sequence: TGTGCCAGTAGTATAGGGGGCCCTGAAGCTTTCTTT.

The CDR3 sequence is CASSPEGTYADTQYF. The CDR3 DNA reads TGTGCCAGCTCGCCAGAGGGGACATACGCAGATACGCAGTATTTT. The chain combines TRBV18 with TRBJ2-3; a possible D gene is TRBD1 (6 bases). The CDR3 covers 15 residues. The germline V and J ends were trimmed by 6 bases and 4 bases, with 17 bases remaining between them. Germline values: CDR1 KGHSH, CDR2 LQKENI.

The V and J genes are TRBV2 and TRBJ2-3, with 8 nucleotides matching TRBD1. The CDR3 extends over 14 amino acids. Germline V gives CDR1 SNHLY, CDR2 FYNNEI. V shed 8 bases and J 10 bases; nucleotides not matched to a gene: 14. The CDR3 coding sequence is TGTGCCAGCCGAGGGACAGGTGCTCCATTTTCGCAGTATTTT. Its translation is CASRGTGAPFSQYF.

The chain combines TRBV2 with TRBJ1-4; D is possibly TRBD1 (6 bases). The CDR3 is made up of 14 amino acids. V was cut by 8 bases and J by 5 bases, with 15 bases left in between. Per the germline V gene, CDR1 is SNHLY and CDR2 is FYNNEI. Written as DNA, the CDR3 is TGTGCCAGCCGGAACAGGGCCCCAAATGAAAAACTGTTTTTT. Translating it yields CASRNRAPNEKLFF.

This clone was observed once. V is TRBV6-5 and J is TRBJ2-5; 10 bases align to TRBD2. CDR1 is MNHEY, CDR2 SVGAGI, per germline. The V gene end was trimmed by 7 bases and the J gene end by 4 bases; junction bases not matched to a gene: 9. This CDR3 spans 15 amino acids. CDR3 in amino acids: CASTPAGGQGETQYF. CDR3 bases: TGTGCCAGCACTCCAGCGGGGGGGCAGGGAGAGACCCAGTACTTC.

This rearrangement joins TRBV5-5 to TRBJ1-5, with D uncertain. The V gene's germline CDR1 is SGHKS and CDR2 YYEKEE (reference sequence). This CDR3 contains 16 residues. The V end was cut by 0 bases, the J end by 0 bases, with 10 bases between. As DNA, the CDR3 is TGTGCCAGCAGCTTGGAGCCCGGGAATAGCAATCAGCCCCAGCATTTT. Translation gives CASSLEPGNSNQPQHF.